Listed here are 6 T cell receptor beta chains from one sample, sequenced in a study of blood T cell repertoires in COVID-19. The table came from immunoSEQ multiplex PCR; TCRdb's copy has only in-frame clones and leaves some out. The sample shows 300,000 to 400,000 clones, about 89% of them seen only once. The source material was peripheral blood. The receptors were sampled from a woman in her sixties or seventies with COVID-19, enrolled during active disease.

In DNA form, the CDR3 reads TGTGCCAGCATTCGGGTATCCAAACCTACTAACTATGTATTCGGCTACACCTTC. This sequence encodes CASIRVSKPTNYVFGYTF. This chain connects TRBV4-2 to TRBJ1-2; no definite D call. This CDR3 is 18 amino acids long. From germline, CDR1 is LGHNA and CDR2 YNFKEQ. V was shortened by 7 bases and J by 8 bases, with 32 bases between the two germline ends.

Worth noting for this clone: The same CDR3 is also encoded by other DNA sequences in this sample. In DNA, the CDR3 is TGCGCCAGCAGCTTAACAGGGGGCAATCAGCCCCAGCATTTT. Protein: CASSLTGGNQPQHF. The chain carries TRBV5-1 and TRBJ1-5; 7 bases map to TRBD1. This CDR3 has 14 residues. Germline trimming cut 2 bases from V and 2 bases from J; bases unmatched to any gene: 1. Germline assignment: CDR1 SGHRS and CDR2 YFSETQ. Together with reference TRBV5-1 and TRBJ1-5, the CDR3 gives the full variable domain: KAGVTQTPRYLIKTRGQQVTLSCSPISGHRSVSWYQQTPGQGLQFLFEYFSETQRNKGNFPGRFSGRQFSNSRSEMNVSTLELGDSALYLCASSLTGGNQPQHFGDGTRLSIL.

The chain combines TRBV27 with TRBJ1-5, with 7 nucleotides matching TRBD1. Germline assignment: CDR1 MNHEY and CDR2 SMNVEV (reference sequence). The CDR3 totals 18 residues. V lost 3 bases, J lost 2 bases, and 13 bases stayed unmatched. The CDR3 sequence: CASSFRRDSHRGNQPQHF. CDR3 in DNA: TGTGCCAGCAGTTTCCGTCGGGACAGTCATCGGGGCAATCAGCCCCAGCATTTT.

The rearrangement links TRBV10-3 to TRBJ1-2, with TRBD1 matching over 10 bases. From germline, CDR1 is ENHRY and CDR2 SYGVKD. This CDR3 is 15 amino acids long. Germline trimming cut 2 bases from V and 8 bases from J; bases unmatched to any gene: 8. CDR3 amino acids: CAISEPLTGGGGYTF. The CDR3 DNA reads TGTGCCATCAGTGAGCCGTTGACAGGGGGCGGCGGCTACACCTTC.

The chain uses TRBV4-1 and TRBJ1-6; D call uncertain. This CDR3 region has 16 residues. Trimming pared 1 base from V and 7 bases from J, leaving 14 bases between. The V gene's germline CDR1 is MGHRA and CDR2 YSYEKL. CDR3 in amino acids: CASSQVTWWRNSPLHF. The CDR3 nucleotides are TGCGCCAGCAGCCAAGTCACCTGGTGGCGGAATTCACCCCTCCACTTT.

At least ten counts were recorded for this clone. Other DNA variants within this sample encode the same CDR3. The chain links TRBV6-5 to TRBJ1-1; TRBD1 might be the D (6 bases). CDR1 MNHEY and CDR2 SVGAGI come from the germline V gene. The CDR3 length is 13 residues. The V end lost 0 bases, the J end lost 4 bases, and 6 bases lay between the germline ends. As DNA, the CDR3 is TGTGCCAGCAGTTACTCAGGGGGCACTGAAGCTTTCTTT. It yields the protein CASSYSGGTEAFF.